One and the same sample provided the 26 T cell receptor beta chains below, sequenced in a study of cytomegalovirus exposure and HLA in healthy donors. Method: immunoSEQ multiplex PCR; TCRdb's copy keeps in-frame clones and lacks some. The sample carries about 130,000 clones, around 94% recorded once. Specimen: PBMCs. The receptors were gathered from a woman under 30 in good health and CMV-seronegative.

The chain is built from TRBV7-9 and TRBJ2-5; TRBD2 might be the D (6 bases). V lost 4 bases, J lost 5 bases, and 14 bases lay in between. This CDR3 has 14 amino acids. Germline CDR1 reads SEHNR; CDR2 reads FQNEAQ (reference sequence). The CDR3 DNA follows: TGTGCCAGCAGCTCCTGGACCGGAGGGGAGACCCAGTACTTC. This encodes CASSSWTGGETQYF.

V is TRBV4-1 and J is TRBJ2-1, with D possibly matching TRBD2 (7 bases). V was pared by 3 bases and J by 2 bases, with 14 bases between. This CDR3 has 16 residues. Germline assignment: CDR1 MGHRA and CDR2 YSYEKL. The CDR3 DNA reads TGCGCCAGCAGCCAGGCTGCGGGGGCCGCCTACAATGAGCAGTTCTTC. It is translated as CASSQAAGAAYNEQFF.

CDR3 bases: TGCAGCGCGTCCCGGGACATATACAATGAGCAGTTCTTC. It encodes CSASRDIYNEQFF. The chain has TRBV29-1 and TRBJ2-1, with D possibly TRBD1 on 6 matching bases. Germline loops: CDR1 SQVTM, CDR2 ANQGSEA. Trimming took 7 bases from V and 4 from J, leaving 14 bases between them. This CDR3 region has 13 residues.

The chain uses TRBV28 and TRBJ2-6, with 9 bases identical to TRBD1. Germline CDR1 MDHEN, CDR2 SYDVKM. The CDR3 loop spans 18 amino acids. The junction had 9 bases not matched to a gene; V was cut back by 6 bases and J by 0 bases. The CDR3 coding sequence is TGTGCCAGCAGCTACTCGGGACAGGGCTCCTCTGGGGCCAACGTCCTGACTTTC. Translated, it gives CASSYSGQGSSGANVLTF.

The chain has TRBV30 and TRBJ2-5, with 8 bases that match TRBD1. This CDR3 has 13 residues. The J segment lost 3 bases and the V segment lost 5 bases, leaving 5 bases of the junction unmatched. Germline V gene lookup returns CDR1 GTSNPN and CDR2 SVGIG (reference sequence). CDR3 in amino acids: CAWGTGLEETQYF. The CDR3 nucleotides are TGTGCCTGGGGGACAGGACTCGAAGAGACCCAGTACTTC. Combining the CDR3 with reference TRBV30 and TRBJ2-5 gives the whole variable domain SQTIHQWPATLVQPVGSPLSLECTVEGTSNPNLYWYRQAAGRGLQLLFYSVGIGQISSEVPQNLSASRPQDRQFILSSKKLLLSDSGFYLCAWGTGLEETQYFGPGTRLLVL.

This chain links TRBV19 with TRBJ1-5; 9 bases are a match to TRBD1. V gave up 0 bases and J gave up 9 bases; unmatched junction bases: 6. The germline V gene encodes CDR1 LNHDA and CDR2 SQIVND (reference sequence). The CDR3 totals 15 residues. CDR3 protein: CASSIEGQGHRPQHF. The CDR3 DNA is TGTGCCAGTAGTATAGAGGGACAGGGACATCGGCCCCAGCATTTT.

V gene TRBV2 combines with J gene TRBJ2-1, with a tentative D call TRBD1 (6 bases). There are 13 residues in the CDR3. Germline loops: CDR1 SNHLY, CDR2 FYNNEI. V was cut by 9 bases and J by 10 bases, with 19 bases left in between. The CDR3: CASDSAQGYEQFF. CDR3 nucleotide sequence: TGTGCCAGTGATTCCGCACAGGGATACGAGCAGTTCTTC.

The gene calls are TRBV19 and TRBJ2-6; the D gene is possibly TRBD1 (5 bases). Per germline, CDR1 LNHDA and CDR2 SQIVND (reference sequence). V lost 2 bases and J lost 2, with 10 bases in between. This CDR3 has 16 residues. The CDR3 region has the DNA TGTGCCAGTAGTATATATCAGGGCGCTGGGGCCAACGTCCTGACTTTC. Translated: CASSIYQGAGANVLTF.

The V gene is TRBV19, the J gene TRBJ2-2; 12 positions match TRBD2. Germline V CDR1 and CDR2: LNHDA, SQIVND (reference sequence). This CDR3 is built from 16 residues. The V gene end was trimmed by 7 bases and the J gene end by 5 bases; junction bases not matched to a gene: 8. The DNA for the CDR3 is TGTGCCAGTAACCCACTAGCGGGGGGTGATACCGGGGAGCTGTTTTTT. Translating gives CASNPLAGGDTGELFF.

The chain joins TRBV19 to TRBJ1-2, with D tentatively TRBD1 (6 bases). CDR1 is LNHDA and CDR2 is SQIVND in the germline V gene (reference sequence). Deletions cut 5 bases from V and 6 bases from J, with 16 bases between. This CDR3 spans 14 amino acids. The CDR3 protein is CASSDPKQGNGYTF. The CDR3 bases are TGTGCCAGTAGTGACCCCAAACAGGGAAATGGCTACACCTTC.

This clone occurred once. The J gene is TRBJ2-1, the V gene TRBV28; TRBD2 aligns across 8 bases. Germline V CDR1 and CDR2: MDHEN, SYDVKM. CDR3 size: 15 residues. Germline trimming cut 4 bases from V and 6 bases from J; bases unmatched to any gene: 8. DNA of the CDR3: TGTGCCAGCAGTTCCCAGTTAGCGGGATTCAATGAGCAGTTCTTC. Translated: CASSSQLAGFNEQFF.

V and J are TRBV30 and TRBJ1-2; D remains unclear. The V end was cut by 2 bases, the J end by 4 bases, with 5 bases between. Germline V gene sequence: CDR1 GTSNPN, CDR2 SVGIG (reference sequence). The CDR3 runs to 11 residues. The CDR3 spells CAWSPSYGYTF. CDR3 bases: TGTGCCTGGAGTCCCTCCTATGGCTACACCTTC.

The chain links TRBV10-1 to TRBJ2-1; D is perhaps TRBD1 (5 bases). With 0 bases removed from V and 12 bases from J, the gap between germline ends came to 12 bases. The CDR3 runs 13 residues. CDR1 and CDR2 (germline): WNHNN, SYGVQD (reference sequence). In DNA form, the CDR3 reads TGCGCCAGCAGTGAGTCTTTCAGGGTAGGGCAGTTCTTC. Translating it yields CASSESFRVGQFF.

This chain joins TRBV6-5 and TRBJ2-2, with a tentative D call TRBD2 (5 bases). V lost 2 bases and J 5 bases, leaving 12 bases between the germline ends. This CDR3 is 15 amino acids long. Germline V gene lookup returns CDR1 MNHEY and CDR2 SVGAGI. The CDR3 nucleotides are TGTGCCAGCAGTTACGACCCCACGGGGACCGGGGAGCTGTTTTTT. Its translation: CASSYDPTGTGELFF.

This CDR3 reads CASSISGGAIREQFF. In DNA form, the CDR3 reads TGTGCCAGCAGTATTAGCGGGGGGGCTATCCGTGAGCAGTTCTTC. The chain recombines TRBV6-5 with TRBJ2-1, with TRBD2 identical over 11 bases. V shed 5 bases and J 9 bases; nucleotides not matched to a gene: 9. Germline CDR1 and CDR2: MNHEY and SVGAGI. CDR3 length equals 15 residues.

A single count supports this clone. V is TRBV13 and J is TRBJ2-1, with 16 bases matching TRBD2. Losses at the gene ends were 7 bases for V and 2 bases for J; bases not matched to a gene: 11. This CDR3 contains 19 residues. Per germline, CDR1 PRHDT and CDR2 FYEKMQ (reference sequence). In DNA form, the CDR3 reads TGTGCCAGCATCGGAGGGACTAGCGGGGGGGCCATGGCCTACAATGAGCAGTTCTTC. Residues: CASIGGTSGGAMAYNEQFF.

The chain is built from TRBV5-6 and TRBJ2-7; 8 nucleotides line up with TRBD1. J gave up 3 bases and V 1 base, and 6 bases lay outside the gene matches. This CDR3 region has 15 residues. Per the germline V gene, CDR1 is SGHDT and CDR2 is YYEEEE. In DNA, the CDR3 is TGTGCCAGCAGCTTGTGGGGGACAGGCCGCTACGAGCAGTACTTC. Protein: CASSLWGTGRYEQYF.

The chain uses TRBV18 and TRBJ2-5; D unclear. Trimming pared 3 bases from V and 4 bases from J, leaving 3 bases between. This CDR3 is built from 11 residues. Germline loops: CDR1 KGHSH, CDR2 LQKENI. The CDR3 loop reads CASSPSETQYF. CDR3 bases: TGTGCCAGCTCACCCTCAGAGACCCAGTACTTC.

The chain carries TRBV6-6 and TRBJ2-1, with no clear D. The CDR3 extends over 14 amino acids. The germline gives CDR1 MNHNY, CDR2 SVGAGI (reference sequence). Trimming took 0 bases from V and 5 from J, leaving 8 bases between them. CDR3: CASSYSNQDNEQFF. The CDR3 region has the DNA TGTGCCAGCAGTTACTCGAACCAGGACAATGAGCAGTTCTTC.

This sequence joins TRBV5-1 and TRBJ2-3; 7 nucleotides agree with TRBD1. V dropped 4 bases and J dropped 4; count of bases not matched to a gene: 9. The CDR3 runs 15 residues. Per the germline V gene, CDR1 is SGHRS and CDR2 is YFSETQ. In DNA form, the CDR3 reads TGCGCCAGCAGCCGCAGGGGGAATACCCCAGATACGCAGTATTTT. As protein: CASSRRGNTPDTQYF.

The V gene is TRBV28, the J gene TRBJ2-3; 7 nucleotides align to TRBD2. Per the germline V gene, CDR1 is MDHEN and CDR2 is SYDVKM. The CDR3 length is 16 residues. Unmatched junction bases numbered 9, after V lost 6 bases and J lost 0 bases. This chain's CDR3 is CASRDTSDPSTDTQYF. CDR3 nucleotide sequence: TGTGCCAGCAGAGATACTAGCGACCCGAGCACAGATACGCAGTATTTT.

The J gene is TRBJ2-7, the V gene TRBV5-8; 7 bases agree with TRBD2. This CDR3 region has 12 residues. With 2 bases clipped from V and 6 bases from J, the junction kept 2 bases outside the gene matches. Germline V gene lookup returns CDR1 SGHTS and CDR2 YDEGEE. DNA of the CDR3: TGTGCCAGCAGCTTCCCTAGCGGCGAGCAGTACTTC. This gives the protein CASSFPSGEQYF.

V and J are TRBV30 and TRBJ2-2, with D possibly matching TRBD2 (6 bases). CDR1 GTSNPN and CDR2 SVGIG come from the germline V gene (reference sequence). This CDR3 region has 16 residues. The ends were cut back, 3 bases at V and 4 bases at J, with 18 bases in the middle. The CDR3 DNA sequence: TGTGCCTGGAGCGTCATCGGGACTCGGGGCACCGGGGAGCTGTTTTTT. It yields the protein CAWSVIGTRGTGELFF.

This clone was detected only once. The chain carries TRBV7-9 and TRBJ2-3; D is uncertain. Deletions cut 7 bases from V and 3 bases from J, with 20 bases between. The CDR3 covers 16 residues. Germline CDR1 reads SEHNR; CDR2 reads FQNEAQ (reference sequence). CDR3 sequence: CASNPRVEKTTDTQYF. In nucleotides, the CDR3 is TGTGCCAGCAACCCCCGCGTTGAGAAGACAACAGATACGCAGTATTTT.

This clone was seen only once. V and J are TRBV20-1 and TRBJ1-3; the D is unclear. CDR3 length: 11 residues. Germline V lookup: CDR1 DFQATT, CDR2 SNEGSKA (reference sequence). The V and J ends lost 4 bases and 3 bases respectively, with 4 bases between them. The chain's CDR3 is CSANIGNTIYF. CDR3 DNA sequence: TGCAGTGCTAACATTGGAAACACCATATATTTT.

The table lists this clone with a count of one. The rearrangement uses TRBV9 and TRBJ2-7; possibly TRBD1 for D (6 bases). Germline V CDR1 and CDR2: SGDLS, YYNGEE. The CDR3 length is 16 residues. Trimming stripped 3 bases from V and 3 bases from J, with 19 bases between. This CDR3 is CASSADYRDPYYEQYF. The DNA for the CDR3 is TGTGCCAGCAGCGCCGACTACAGGGACCCTTACTACGAGCAGTACTTC.